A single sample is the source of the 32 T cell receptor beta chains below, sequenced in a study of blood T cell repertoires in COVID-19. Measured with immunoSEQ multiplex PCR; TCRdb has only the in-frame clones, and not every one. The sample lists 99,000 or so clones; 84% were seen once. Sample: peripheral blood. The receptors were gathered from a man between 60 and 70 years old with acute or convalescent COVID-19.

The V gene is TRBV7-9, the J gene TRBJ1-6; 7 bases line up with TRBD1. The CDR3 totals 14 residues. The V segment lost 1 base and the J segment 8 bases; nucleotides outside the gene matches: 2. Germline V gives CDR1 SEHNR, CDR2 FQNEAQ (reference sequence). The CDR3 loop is CASSLEGGYSPLHF. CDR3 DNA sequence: TGTGCCAGCAGCTTAGAAGGGGGCTATTCACCCCTCCACTTT. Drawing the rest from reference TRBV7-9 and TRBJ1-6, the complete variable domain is DTGVSQNPRHKITKRGQNVTFRCDPISEHNRLYWYRQTLGQGPEFLTYFQNEAQLEKSRLLSDRFSAERPKGSFSTLEIQRTEQGDSAMYLCASSLEGGYSPLHFGNGTRLTVT.

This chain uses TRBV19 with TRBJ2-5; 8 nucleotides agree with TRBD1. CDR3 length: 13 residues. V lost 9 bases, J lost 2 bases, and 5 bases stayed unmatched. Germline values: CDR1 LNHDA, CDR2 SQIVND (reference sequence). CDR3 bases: TGTGCCAGCCACAGGACAGGGCAAGAGACCCAGTACTTC. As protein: CASHRTGQETQYF.

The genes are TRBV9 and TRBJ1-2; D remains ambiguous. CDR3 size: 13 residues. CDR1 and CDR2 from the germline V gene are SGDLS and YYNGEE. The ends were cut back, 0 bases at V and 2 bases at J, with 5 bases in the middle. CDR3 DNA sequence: TGTGCCAGCAGCGTAGCCGGGAACTATGGCTACACCTTC. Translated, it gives CASSVAGNYGYTF.

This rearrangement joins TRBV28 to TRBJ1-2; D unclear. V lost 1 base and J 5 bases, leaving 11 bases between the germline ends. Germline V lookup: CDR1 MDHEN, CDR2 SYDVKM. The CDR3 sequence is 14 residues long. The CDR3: CASSLSGFPYGYTF. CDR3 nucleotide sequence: TGTGCCAGCAGTTTATCAGGATTCCCGTATGGCTACACCTTC.

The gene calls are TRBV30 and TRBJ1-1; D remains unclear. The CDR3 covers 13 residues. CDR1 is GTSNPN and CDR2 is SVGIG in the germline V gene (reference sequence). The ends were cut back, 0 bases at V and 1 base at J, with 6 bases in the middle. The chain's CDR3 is CAWSVGRNTEAFF. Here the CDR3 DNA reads TGTGCCTGGAGTGTGGGCAGGAACACTGAAGCTTTCTTT.

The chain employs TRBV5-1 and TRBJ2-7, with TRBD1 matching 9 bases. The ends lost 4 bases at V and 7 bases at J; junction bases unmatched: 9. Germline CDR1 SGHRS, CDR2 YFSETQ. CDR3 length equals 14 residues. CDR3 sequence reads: CASSDTGTGSEQYF. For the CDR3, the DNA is TGCGCCAGCAGCGATACCGGGACAGGGTCAGAGCAGTACTTC.

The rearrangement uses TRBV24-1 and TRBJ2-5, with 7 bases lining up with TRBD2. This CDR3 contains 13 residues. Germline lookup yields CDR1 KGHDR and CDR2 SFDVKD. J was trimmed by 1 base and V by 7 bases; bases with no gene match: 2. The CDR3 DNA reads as TGTGCCACCAGCGGGGGGTCCCAAGAGACCCAGTACTTC. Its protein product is CATSGGSQETQYF.

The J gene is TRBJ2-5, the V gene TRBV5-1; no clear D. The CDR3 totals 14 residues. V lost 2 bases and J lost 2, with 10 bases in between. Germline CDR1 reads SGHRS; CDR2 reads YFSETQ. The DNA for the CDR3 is TGCGCCAGCAGCTTTCAATCGGAGCAAGAGACCCAGTACTTC. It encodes CASSFQSEQETQYF.

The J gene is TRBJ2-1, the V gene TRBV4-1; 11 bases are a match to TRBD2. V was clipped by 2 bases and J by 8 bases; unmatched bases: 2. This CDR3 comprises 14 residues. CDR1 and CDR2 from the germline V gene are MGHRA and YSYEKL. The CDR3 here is CASSQPLAGDEQFF. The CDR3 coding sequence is TGCGCCAGCAGCCAACCACTAGCGGGAGATGAGCAGTTCTTC.

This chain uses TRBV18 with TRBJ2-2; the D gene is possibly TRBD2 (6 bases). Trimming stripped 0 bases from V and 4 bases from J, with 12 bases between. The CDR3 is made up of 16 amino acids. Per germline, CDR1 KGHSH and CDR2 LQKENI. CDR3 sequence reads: CASSPPGRELTGELFF. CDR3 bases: TGTGCCAGCTCACCACCGGGCCGGGAGCTCACCGGGGAGCTGTTTTTT.

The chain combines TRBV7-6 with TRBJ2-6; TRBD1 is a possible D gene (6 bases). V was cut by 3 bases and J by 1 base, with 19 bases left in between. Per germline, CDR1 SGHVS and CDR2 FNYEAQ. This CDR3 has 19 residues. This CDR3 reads CASSFSGHSITSGANVLTF. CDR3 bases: TGTGCCAGCAGCTTCTCGGGACATTCGATCACTTCTGGGGCCAACGTCCTGACTTTC.

The CDR3 here is CASSQEPLAGGKAYEQYF. CDR3 bases: TGTGCCAGCAGCCAAGAGCCTCTAGCGGGAGGTAAGGCGTACGAGCAGTACTTC. V is TRBV4-2 and J is TRBJ2-7, with 11 nucleotides matching TRBD2. This CDR3 comprises 18 residues. CDR1 LGHNA and CDR2 YNFKEQ come from the germline V gene. With 0 bases clipped from V and 4 bases from J, the junction kept 11 bases outside the gene matches.

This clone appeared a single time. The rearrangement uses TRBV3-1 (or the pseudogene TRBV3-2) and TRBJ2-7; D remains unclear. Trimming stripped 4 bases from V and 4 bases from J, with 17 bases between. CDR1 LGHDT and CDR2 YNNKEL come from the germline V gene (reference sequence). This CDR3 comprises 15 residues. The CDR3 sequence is CASSPQYSLSYEQYF. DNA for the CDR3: TGTGCCAGCAGCCCGCAGTACAGCCTCTCATACGAGCAGTACTTC.

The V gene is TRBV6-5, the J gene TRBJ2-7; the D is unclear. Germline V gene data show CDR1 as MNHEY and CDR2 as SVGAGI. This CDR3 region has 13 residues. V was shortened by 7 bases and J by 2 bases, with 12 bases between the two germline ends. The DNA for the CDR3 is TGTGCCAGCAAGATGACACCGGCCTACGAGCAGTACTTC. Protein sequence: CASKMTPAYEQYF.

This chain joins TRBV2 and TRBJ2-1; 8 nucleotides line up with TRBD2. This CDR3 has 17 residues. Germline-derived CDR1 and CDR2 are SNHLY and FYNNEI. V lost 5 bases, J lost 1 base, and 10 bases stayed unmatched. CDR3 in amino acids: CASSSRAAGESYNEQFF. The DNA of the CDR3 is TGTGCCAGCAGTAGCAGGGCAGCGGGAGAATCCTACAATGAGCAGTTCTTC.

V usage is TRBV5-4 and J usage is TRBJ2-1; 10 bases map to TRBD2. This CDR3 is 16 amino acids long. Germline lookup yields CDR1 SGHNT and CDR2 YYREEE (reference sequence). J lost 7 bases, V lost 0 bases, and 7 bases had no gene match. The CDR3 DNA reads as TGTGCCAGCAGCTTGGGTGGAGCGGGAGGGTATAATGAGCAGTTCTTC. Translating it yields CASSLGGAGGYNEQFF.

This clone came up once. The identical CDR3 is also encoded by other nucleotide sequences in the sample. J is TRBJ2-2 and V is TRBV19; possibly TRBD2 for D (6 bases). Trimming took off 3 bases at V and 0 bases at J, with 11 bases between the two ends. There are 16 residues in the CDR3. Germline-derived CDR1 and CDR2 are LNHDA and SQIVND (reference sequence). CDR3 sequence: CASSIGGSANTGELFF. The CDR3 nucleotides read TGTGCCAGTAGTATCGGAGGGAGCGCGAACACCGGGGAGCTGTTTTTT.

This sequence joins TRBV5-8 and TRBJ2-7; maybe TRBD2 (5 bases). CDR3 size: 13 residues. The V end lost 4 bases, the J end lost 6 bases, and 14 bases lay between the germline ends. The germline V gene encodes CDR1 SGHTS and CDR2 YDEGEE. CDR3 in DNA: TGTGCCAGCAGCGGAGGCAGGACGGGCGAGCAGTACGTC. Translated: CASSGGRTGEQYV.

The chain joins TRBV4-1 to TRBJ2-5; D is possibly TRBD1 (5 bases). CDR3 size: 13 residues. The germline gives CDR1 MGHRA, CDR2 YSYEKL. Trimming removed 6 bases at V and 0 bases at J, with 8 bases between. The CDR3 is CASRLTDQETQYF. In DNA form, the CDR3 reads TGCGCCAGCAGGCTGACAGACCAAGAGACCCAGTACTTC.

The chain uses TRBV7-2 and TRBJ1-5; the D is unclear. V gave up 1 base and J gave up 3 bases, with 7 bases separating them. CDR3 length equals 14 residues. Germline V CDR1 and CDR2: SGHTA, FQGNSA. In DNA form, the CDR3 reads TGTGCCAGCAGCTTAGGCCGGGTCAATCAGCCCCAGCATTTT. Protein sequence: CASSLGRVNQPQHF.

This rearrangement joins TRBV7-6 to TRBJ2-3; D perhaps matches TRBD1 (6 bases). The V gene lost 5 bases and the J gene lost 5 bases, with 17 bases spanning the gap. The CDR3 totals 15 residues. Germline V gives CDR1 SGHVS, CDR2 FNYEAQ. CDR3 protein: CASSATTLRGDTQYF. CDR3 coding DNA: TGTGCCAGCAGCGCCACCACTCTCAGGGGAGATACGCAGTATTTT.

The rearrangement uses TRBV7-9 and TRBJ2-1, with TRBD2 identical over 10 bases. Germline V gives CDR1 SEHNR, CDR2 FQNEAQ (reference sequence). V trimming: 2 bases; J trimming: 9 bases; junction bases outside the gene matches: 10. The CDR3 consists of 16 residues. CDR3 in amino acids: CASSLLSASGSFEQFF. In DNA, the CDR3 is TGTGCCAGCAGCTTACTCTCGGCTAGCGGGAGTTTTGAGCAGTTCTTC.

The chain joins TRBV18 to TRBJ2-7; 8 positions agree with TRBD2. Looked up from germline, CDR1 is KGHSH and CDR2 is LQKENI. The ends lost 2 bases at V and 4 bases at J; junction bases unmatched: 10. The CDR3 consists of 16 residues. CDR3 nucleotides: TGTGCCAGCTCACCAGGTTCCAGCGGGAGCATTTACGAGCAGTACTTC. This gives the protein CASSPGSSGSIYEQYF.

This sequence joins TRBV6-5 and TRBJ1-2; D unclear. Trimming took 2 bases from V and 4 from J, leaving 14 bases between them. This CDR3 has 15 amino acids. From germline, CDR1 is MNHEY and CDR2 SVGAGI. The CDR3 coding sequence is TGTGCCAGCAGTTACCGGGGATATGTGAGCTATGGCTACACCTTC. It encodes CASSYRGYVSYGYTF.

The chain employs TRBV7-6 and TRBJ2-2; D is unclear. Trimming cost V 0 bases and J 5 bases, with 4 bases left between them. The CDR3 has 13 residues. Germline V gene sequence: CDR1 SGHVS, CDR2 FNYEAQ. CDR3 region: CASSLARTGELFF. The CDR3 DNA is TGTGCCAGCAGCTTAGCGAGGACCGGGGAGCTGTTTTTT.

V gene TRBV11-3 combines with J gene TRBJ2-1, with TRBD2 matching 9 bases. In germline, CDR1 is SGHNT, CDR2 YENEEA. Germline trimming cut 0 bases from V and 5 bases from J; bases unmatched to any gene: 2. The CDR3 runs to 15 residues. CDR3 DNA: TGTGCCAGCAGCTTAGAGGGACTAGCCCACAATGAGCAGTTCTTC. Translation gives CASSLEGLAHNEQFF.

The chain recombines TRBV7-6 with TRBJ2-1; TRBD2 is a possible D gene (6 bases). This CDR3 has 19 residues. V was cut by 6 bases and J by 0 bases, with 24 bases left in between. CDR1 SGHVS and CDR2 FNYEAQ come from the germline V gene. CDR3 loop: CASSNVASGSLRSYNEQFF. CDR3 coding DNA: TGTGCCAGCAGTAACGTGGCATCCGGGAGTCTCCGCTCCTACAATGAGCAGTTCTTC.

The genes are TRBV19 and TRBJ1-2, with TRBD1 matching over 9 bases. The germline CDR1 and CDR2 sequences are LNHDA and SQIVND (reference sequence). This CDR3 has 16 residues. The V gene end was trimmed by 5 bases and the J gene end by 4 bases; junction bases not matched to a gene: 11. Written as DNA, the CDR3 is TGTGCCAGTAGTCCTCCGGGACAGGGACAATCCTATGGCTACACCTTC. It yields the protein CASSPPGQGQSYGYTF. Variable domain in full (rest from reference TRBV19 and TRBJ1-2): DGGITQSPKYLFRKEGQNVTLSCEQNLNHDAMYWYRQDPGQGLRLIYYSQIVNDFQKGDIAEGYSVSREKKESFPLTVTSAQKNPTAFYLCASSPPGQGQSYGYTFGSGTRLTVV.

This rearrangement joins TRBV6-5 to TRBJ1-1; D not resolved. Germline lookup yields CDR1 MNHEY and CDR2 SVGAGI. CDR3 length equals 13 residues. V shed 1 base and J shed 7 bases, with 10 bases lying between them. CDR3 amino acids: CASSYYVADEAFF. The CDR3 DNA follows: TGTGCCAGCAGTTACTACGTGGCGGATGAAGCTTTCTTT.

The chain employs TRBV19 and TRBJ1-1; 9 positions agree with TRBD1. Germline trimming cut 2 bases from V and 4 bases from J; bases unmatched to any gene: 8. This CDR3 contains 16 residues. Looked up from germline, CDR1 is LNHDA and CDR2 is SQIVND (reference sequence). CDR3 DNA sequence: TGTGCCAGTAGTATATCAGGACAGGGGTCGGCCACTGAAGCTTTCTTT. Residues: CASSISGQGSATEAFF.

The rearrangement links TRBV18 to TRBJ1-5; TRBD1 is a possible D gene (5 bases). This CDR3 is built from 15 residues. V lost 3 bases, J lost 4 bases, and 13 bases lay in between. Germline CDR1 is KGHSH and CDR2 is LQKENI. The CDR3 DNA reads TGTGCCAGCTCACCTGGGCAGGGCTGGAATCAGCCCCAGCATTTT. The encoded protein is CASSPGQGWNQPQHF.

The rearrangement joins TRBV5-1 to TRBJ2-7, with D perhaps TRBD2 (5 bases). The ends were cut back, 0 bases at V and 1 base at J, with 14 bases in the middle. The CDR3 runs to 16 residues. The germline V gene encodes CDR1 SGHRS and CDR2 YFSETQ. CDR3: CASSLVGGSLSYEQYF. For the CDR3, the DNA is TGCGCCAGCAGCTTGGTAGGTGGGAGCTTGTCCTACGAGCAGTACTTC.